A single T cell receptor (beta chain) is shown here with its context. The specificity of this receptor is unknown. Base qualities were left out, and no much larger clone turns up one base away. Expansion of CD8+CD57+ cells had been shown by flow cytometry in the patients chosen for sequencing. Severe acquired aplastic anemia was diagnosed in all patients according to International Study of Aplastic Anemia and Agranulocytosis and Camitta criteria. No patient had received any therapy when blood was sampled. TCR repertoires of sorted CD4+ and CD8+ blood T cells from severe aplastic anemia patients and healthy subjects were deep-sequenced in the study. Patients were enrolled under clinicaltrials.gov protocols 00001620, 01623167, 00001397, 00071045, 00081523 and 00961064 in the USA. Ficoll-Paque density gradient centrifugation was used to isolate peripheral blood mononuclear cells. Before DNA extraction, CD4+ and CD8+ T cells were sorted with FACS or magnetic beads.

The data were taken from a study of CD8+CD57+ T cells in acquired aplastic anemia (dated by TCRdb to 2016 to 2018). Study-wide context: On average, sorted CD4+ and CD8+ cells yielded approximately 3 ug of extracted DNA, with a range of about 0.19 to 30 ug. A CD8+CD57+ expansion meant a frequency higher than the mean frequency seen in healthy subjects. General conclusions and limits of the study: Although around 30 CD8+ CDR3 sequences were shared by patients and controls, these sequences appeared highly expressed in patients and within the immunodominant clones of patients. CD8+ Simpson's diversity did not differ significantly between patients and healthy controls (P=0.060).

Genomic DNA was used as template for profiling of TCR beta VDJ combinations and CDR3 sequences. TCR repertoire sequencing was run on an Illumina HiSeq 2000. Per the source publication's procedure: Repertoire assessment relied on Simpson's diversity index, CDR3 size and DJ length profiles, and TRBV/TRBJ rearrangement plots. The most abundant DNA sequence in the deep sequencing data was defined as the immunodominant clone. CDR3 amino acid sequences were checked for sharing between subjects and were compared against published repertoires and the VDJdb database. TCRdb took the public reads, trimmed them with fastp at Q25, ran MiXCR for clone calling and kept in-frame beta chains. Each CDR3 protein gets just one entry, which takes the most common genes and DNA from the rows behind it. The V and J calls follow TCRdb's processing rather than the paper's. The sample data list around 150,000 distinct CDR3 sequences, and around half of these were observed just once. Under 35% of the sample goes to the ten largest clones.

Relative to germline, V is 3 bases shorter and J is 4 bases shorter, with 8 bases between their ends. Per the germline V gene, SGHVS is the CDR1 and FNYEAQ is the CDR2. Including the terminal cysteine and phenylalanine, the CDR3 comprises 13 residues. Of all the DNA, just the CDR3 is kept, 39 bases in frame from base 1. This clonotype was sampled from a human donor with aplastic anemia. In this chain, TRBV7-6 is recombined with TRBJ2-3; no D gene is confidently identified. Sequencing used sorted CD4+, CD8+, or CD8+CD57+ T cells (not recorded which) from PBMCs. The nucleotides read TGTGCCAGCAGCTTCGGTAGTGCAGATACGCAGTATTTT. The translation is CASSFGSADTQYF.